One T cell receptor beta chain is described in this entry. Its cognate antigen is unknown. The sample is drawn from a study of shared clonotypes between healthy human individuals. This CDR3 comprises 13 residues. Germline V gene data show CDR1 as WSHSY and CDR2 as SAAADI. Trimming took 4 bases from V and 4 from J; bases not matched to a gene: 3. Study results and limitations: As a rule, naive subsets had a larger estimated richness than memory subsets. Sampling involved blood alone; tissue repertoires likely differ.

Repertoires were generated with immunoSEQ multiplex PCR, while TCRdb's copy carries only in-frame clones and drops some. The sample includes around 600,000 clones, roughly 95% of them seen just once. Naive CD8 cells lacked CD45RO, underwent positive selection for CCR7 and left out terminally differentiated effector memory CD45RA+ cells. This sequence was found in a woman in her 30s in good health. The chain is built from TRBV10-2 and TRBJ1-2; TRBD1 aligns across 7 bases. Specimen: naive CD8+ T cells sorted from blood. For the CDR3, the DNA is TGCGCCAGCAGTGGGGGGGACAGCTATGGCTACACCTTC. It yields the protein CASSGGDSYGYTF.